This T cell receptor (beta chain) was observed in a study of CD8 T cells in Susac syndrome. V lost 0 bases and J 9 bases, leaving 21 bases between the germline ends. The CDR3 has 16 amino acids. CDR1 and CDR2 from the germline V gene are SGDLS and YYNGEE. Sequencing targeted TCR beta in blood CD8+ and CD4+ T cells. Study-wide results and limits: An acknowledgment was made by the study that its TCR sequencing and HLA analysis involved relatively few individuals.

An amount of RNA that ranged from about 0.45 to 1 ug was reverse transcribed with random hexamers. The method of amplification for TCR beta CDR3 was immunoSEQ multiplex PCR, covering 54 Vbeta and 13 Jbeta. TCRdb re-derived calls from the immunoSEQ multiplex PCR reads in MiXCR, one entry per CDR3 protein. The data hold roughly 400,000 distinct CDR3 sequences, with approximately 89% observed a single time. In the case of this clonotype: The antigen is unknown.

The V gene is TRBV9, the J gene TRBJ2-5; D is perhaps TRBD2 (6 bases). This sequence originates from a human donor with multiple sclerosis. Sequencing was carried out using CD8+ T cells from PBMCs. The CDR3 DNA is TGTGCCAGCAGCGTAGGTGTCCTAAAGGGAAGGGAGGCCCAGTACTTC. Translation gives CASSVGVLKGREAQYF.